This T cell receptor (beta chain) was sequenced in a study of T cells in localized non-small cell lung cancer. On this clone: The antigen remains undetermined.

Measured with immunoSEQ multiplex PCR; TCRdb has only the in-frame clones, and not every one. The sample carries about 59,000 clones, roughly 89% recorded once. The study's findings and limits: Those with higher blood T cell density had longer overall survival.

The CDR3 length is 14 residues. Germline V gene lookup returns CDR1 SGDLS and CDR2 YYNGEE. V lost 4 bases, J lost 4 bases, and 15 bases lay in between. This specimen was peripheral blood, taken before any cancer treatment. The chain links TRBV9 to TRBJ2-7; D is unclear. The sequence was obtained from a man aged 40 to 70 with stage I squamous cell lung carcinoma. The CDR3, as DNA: TGTGCCAGCAGCCCAGGCCCCGGGTCGTACGAGCAGTACTTC. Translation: CASSPGPGSYEQYF. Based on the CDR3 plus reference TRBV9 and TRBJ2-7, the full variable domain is DSGVTQTPKHLITATGQRVTLRCSPRSGDLSVYWYQQSLDQGLQFLIQYYNGEERAKGNILERFSAQQFPDLHSELNLSSLELGDSALYFCASSPGPGSYEQYFGPGTRLTVT.